This entry lists 8 T cell receptor beta chains sequenced from one sample in a study of T cells in Graves' hyperthyroidism and ophthalmopathy. Amplification targeted TCR beta CDR3 regions from RNA transcripts. The HTBI primer set drove a first-round RT-PCR of the TCR CDR3. TCRdb fed the multiplex PCR reads into MiXCR, producing one record per CDR3 protein. The sample yields 300,000 to 450,000 distinct CDR3 sequences, approximately 25% seen once. The material sequenced was blood. Source of these receptors: a man between 45 and 60 years old with Graves' hyperthyroidism.

This clonotype was detected a few times. CDR3 DNA: TGTGCCAGCAGCTCCTGGGACTTAAGCTCCTACAATGAGCAGTTCTTC. Translation: CASSSWDLSSYNEQFF. The chain recombines TRBV7-9 with TRBJ2-1; D is possibly TRBD2 (6 bases). V was trimmed by 4 bases and J by 0 bases, leaving 13 bases between them. The length of the CDR3 is 16 residues. Germline assignment: CDR1 SEHNR and CDR2 FQNEAQ (reference sequence).

The sample holds many counts of this clonotype. The chain is built from TRBV6-1 and TRBJ2-7; D may match TRBD1 or TRBD2 (5 bases each). Germline CDR1 reads MNHNS; CDR2 reads SASEGT. The CDR3 extends over 16 amino acids. Trimming shortened V by 7 bases and J by 0 bases, and 19 bases separated the two germline ends. CDR3 in amino acids: CASTPNPSGSSYEQYF. As DNA, the CDR3 is TGTGCCAGCACCCCTAATCCGTCAGGGAGCTCCTACGAGCAGTACTTC.

This clonotype was seen a few times. The chain couples TRBV12-5 to TRBJ1-4, with D hard to call. The CDR3 sequence is 15 residues long. The V gene's germline CDR1 is LGHNT and CDR2 FRNRAP. V dropped 5 bases and J dropped 0 bases, with 10 bases sitting between them. The CDR3 DNA sequence: TGTGCTAGTGGTCCGGCCTCTCCAACTAATGAAAAACTGTTTTTT. Encoded protein: CASGPASPTNEKLFF.

V and J are TRBV20-1 and TRBJ2-1; D gene ambiguous. CDR3 size: 11 residues. Germline CDR1 DFQATT, CDR2 SNEGSKA (reference sequence). Deletions cut 3 bases from V and 4 bases from J, with 4 bases between. CDR3 sequence reads: CSASAYNEQFF. The DNA of the CDR3 is TGCAGTGCTAGTGCGTACAATGAGCAGTTCTTC.

This clonotype was found many times. The V call is TRBV28, the J call TRBJ1-1; the D gene is possibly TRBD1 (6 bases). V dropped 6 bases and J dropped 2 bases, with 28 bases sitting between them. The CDR3 totals 19 residues. Germline CDR1 and CDR2: MDHEN and SYDVKM. This CDR3 is CASRSSRQGSRRSNTEAFF. CDR3 sequence (DNA): TGTGCCAGCAGATCCTCTCGGCAGGGGAGCCGCCGTTCAAACACTGAAGCTTTCTTT.

This clonotype was recorded many times. The rearrangement uses TRBV3-1 and TRBJ2-1, with TRBD2 as a possible D gene (7 bases). The CDR3 extends over 15 amino acids. Trimming took off 5 bases at V and 9 bases at J, with 20 bases between the two ends. Per the germline V gene, CDR1 is LGHDT and CDR2 is YNNKEL (reference sequence). The CDR3 here is CASSWGGAHNVEQFF. The CDR3 DNA follows: TGTGCCAGCAGCTGGGGGGGGGCCCACAATGTTGAGCAGTTCTTC.

This clonotype came up many times. The chain carries TRBV27 and TRBJ2-7; D ambiguous. Germline CDR1 reads MNHEY; CDR2 reads SMNVEV (reference sequence). This CDR3 region has 14 residues. Trimming removed 3 bases from V and 0 bases from J, with 9 bases in between. CDR3 coding DNA: TGTGCCAGCAGTTTGAGGCCAGGCTCCTACGAGCAGTACTTC. It encodes CASSLRPGSYEQYF.

The chain uses TRBV20-1 and TRBJ2-1; D gene ambiguous. The germline gives CDR1 DFQATT, CDR2 SNEGSKA (reference sequence). This CDR3 has 12 amino acids. Between the trimmed V and J ends, which lost 6 bases and 7 bases, there was a span of 13 bases. This CDR3 is CSAWPDGNEQFF. The DNA for the CDR3 is TGCAGTGCGTGGCCGGACGGGAATGAGCAGTTCTTC.